This TCR beta chain was recovered during a study of blood T cells in healthy people across ages. Study-level findings and limits: CMV infection status of these donors was not known.

In this sample, this clonotype turned up a few times. Its antigen is still unknown. A sample-barcoded 5' primer and a J-beta primer mix were used in a second PCR of roughly 7 to 11 cycles. A single record per CDR3 protein comes from TCRdb applying MiXCR to the 5' RACE reads. The table lists about 720,000 distinct CDR3 sequences, just under 25% of them singletons. These records were also assigned to another study, of T cells of mothers and their children. That report notes: Donors comprised a few healthy Caucasian mothers plus their six children. Per mother, over 9 million TCR beta CDR3 reads were obtained; per child, approximately 3 million.

The sequencing input was blood. This sequence was found in a boy younger than 18 in good health.

CDR3 in amino acids: CASSLSPKNEQFF. In DNA form, the CDR3 reads TGTGCCAGCAGTTTATCCCCGAAAAATGAGCAGTTCTTC. The V call is TRBV27, the J call TRBJ2-5, with D unclear. The DNA end is more similar to TRBJ2-1, so the J call may be wrong. There are 13 residues in the CDR3. Looked up from germline, CDR1 is MNHEY and CDR2 is SMNVEV (reference sequence).